These 23 T cell receptor beta chains share one sample of origin, sequenced in a study of blood T cell repertoires in COVID-19. Sequencing was performed with immunoSEQ multiplex PCR; in TCRdb, only in-frame clones are kept and a portion is missing. The data hold nearly 350,000 clones, with over 70% observed a single time. Material for sequencing was peripheral blood. The receptors were sampled from a woman between 50 and 59 years old with COVID-19, enrolled during active disease.

This clone was detected only a few times. The chain couples TRBV19 to TRBJ1-3; weak D call: TRBD1 (5 bases). V dropped 8 bases and J dropped 2 bases, with 16 bases sitting between them. CDR3 length equals 15 residues. The germline gives CDR1 LNHDA, CDR2 SQIVND (reference sequence). Here the CDR3 reads CASALGQGPGNTIYF. The CDR3, as DNA: TGTGCCAGTGCCCTTGGTCAGGGTCCTGGAAACACCATATATTTT.

The gene calls are TRBV11-2 and TRBJ2-2, with D perhaps matching TRBD2 (6 bases). The CDR3 runs to 14 residues. V was trimmed by 3 bases and J by 8 bases, leaving 13 bases between them. The germline V gene has CDR1 SGHAT and CDR2 FQNNGV. In DNA form, the CDR3 reads TGTGCCAGCAGCTTTGGCGGGATCGGAGGGGAGCTGTTTTTT. Translation: CASSFGGIGGELFF.

This clone has a handful of counts. The chain has TRBV5-1 and TRBJ2-7; a possible D gene is TRBD2 (7 bases). Germline-derived CDR1 and CDR2 are SGHRS and YFSETQ. The V end lost 4 bases, the J end lost 3 bases, and 14 bases lay between the germline ends. This CDR3 region has 14 residues. CDR3 sequence: CASSLGGLGYEQYF. Here the CDR3 DNA reads TGCGCCAGCAGCCTCGGGGGGCTCGGCTACGAGCAGTACTTC.

The chain joins TRBV4-2 to TRBJ2-2; 14 nucleotides line up with TRBD2. J lost 7 bases, V lost 5 bases, and 9 bases had no gene match. Germline lookup yields CDR1 LGHNA and CDR2 YNFKEQ. CDR3 length equals 17 residues. The CDR3 region is CASSSGLAGAVGGELFF. The CDR3 nucleotides are TGTGCCAGCAGCTCGGGACTAGCGGGAGCGGTAGGCGGGGAGCTGTTTTTT.

This clone was recorded at least ten times. V is TRBV27 and J is TRBJ1-1; D is possibly TRBD1 (6 bases). V was clipped by 6 bases and J by 4 bases, with 18 bases between them. The CDR3 extends over 15 amino acids. Germline V gene lookup returns CDR1 MNHEY and CDR2 SMNVEV (reference sequence). CDR3 amino acids: CASRPSGGGGTEAFF. DNA for the CDR3: TGTGCCAGCAGACCATCGGGCGGGGGCGGCACTGAAGCTTTCTTT.

J is TRBJ1-5 and V is TRBV18; 8 nucleotides agree with TRBD1. Trimming at V came to 6 bases and at J to 2 bases, leaving 0 bases not matched to a gene. CDR3 length equals 13 residues. Germline V lookup: CDR1 KGHSH, CDR2 LQKENI. The CDR3 loop reads CASSGQGNQPQHF. The CDR3 DNA reads as TGTGCCAGCTCGGGACAGGGCAATCAGCCCCAGCATTTT.

The V call is TRBV6-1, the J call TRBJ1-6; 7 bases align to TRBD1. Trimming cost V 2 bases and J 6 bases; bases outside gene matches: 4. Germline lookup yields CDR1 MNHNS and CDR2 SASEGT. This CDR3 has 15 amino acids. This CDR3 is CASSEWTGTNSPLHF. Here the CDR3 DNA reads TGTGCCAGCAGTGAATGGACAGGAACTAATTCACCCCTCCACTTT.

On this clone itself: Other DNA variants within this sample encode the same CDR3. This chain links TRBV11-2 with TRBJ1-2; 7 bases agree with TRBD1. Looked up from germline, CDR1 is SGHAT and CDR2 is FQNNGV. This CDR3 has 14 amino acids. V was pared by 3 bases and J by 2 bases, with 3 bases of the junction left unmatched. The CDR3 DNA reads TGTGCCAGCAGCTTGTCGACAGGGAACTATGGCTACACCTTC. Translation: CASSLSTGNYGYTF.

The chain has TRBV7-9 and TRBJ2-4, with TRBD2 as a possible D gene (6 bases). Trimming removed 5 bases from V and 8 bases from J, with 16 bases in between. This CDR3 comprises 14 residues. CDR1 and CDR2 from the germline V gene are SEHNR and FQNEAQ (reference sequence). CDR3 region: CASSPFAGGDIQYF. CDR3 DNA: TGTGCCAGCAGCCCCTTCGCCGGGGGAGACATTCAGTACTTC.

V is TRBV7-9 and J is TRBJ1-4; D is unclear. Germline lookup yields CDR1 SEHNR and CDR2 FQNEAQ (reference sequence). V lost 5 bases and J 0 bases, leaving 13 bases between the germline ends. The CDR3 runs to 16 residues. The CDR3 protein is CASSPTGKTTNEKLFF. The CDR3 nucleotides are TGTGCCAGCAGCCCTACGGGGAAAACAACTAATGAAAAACTGTTTTTT.

The chain carries TRBV7-9 and TRBJ2-7, with 9 bases fitting TRBD1. The germline V gene encodes CDR1 SEHNR and CDR2 FQNEAQ (reference sequence). This CDR3 comprises 15 residues. J was trimmed by 2 bases and V by 5 bases; bases with no gene match: 7. DNA of the CDR3: TGTGCCAGCAGCCTTACAGGGGGCGCGACCTACGAGCAGTACTTC. This encodes CASSLTGGATYEQYF.

The chain has TRBV7-6 and TRBJ1-6; D possibly corresponds to TRBD1 (5 bases). Germline CDR1 is SGHVS and CDR2 is FNYEAQ. V lost 5 bases and J lost 5, with 10 bases in between. The CDR3 has 14 residues. CDR3 sequence (DNA): TGTGCCAGCAGCCTCGGGACTGATAATTCACCCCTCCACTTT. Translation gives CASSLGTDNSPLHF.

The rearrangement uses TRBV27 and TRBJ2-5; maybe TRBD2 (7 bases). The ends were cut back, 0 bases at V and 5 bases at J, with 19 bases in the middle. This CDR3 spans 17 amino acids. The V gene's germline CDR1 is MNHEY and CDR2 SMNVEV (reference sequence). The CDR3 bases are TGTGCCAGCAGTTTATCAAGGGGGGGAGGGCCGGTGGAGACCCAGTACTTC. Protein product: CASSLSRGGGPVETQYF.

The gene calls are TRBV10-3 and TRBJ2-7; D possibly corresponds to TRBD1 (6 bases). Germline assignment: CDR1 ENHRY and CDR2 SYGVKD. V gave up 2 bases and J gave up 0 bases, with 20 bases separating them. This CDR3 region has 18 residues. The CDR3: CAISEVLGVVDSSYEQYF. CDR3 nucleotides: TGTGCCATCAGTGAGGTTTTGGGCGTGGTGGACAGCTCCTACGAGCAGTACTTC.

The V gene is TRBV7-2, the J gene TRBJ2-2, with 7 bases fitting TRBD2. V lost 1 base and J lost 3; bases outside the gene matches: 5. Germline values: CDR1 SGHTA, CDR2 FQGNSA. The CDR3 runs 16 residues. The CDR3 DNA reads TGTGCCAGCAGCTTAGGGCCTAGCGGCCACACCGGGGAGCTGTTTTTT. The encoded protein is CASSLGPSGHTGELFF. The whole variable domain, filled in from reference TRBV7-2 and TRBJ2-2, reads GAGVSQSPSNKVTEKGKDVELRCDPISGHTALYWYRQSLGQGLEFLIYFQGNSAPDKSGLPSDRFSAERTGGSVSTLTIQRTQQEDSAVYLCASSLGPSGHTGELFFGEGSRLTVL.

The DNA for the CDR3 is TGCGCCAGCACCCTCGGAGATACGCAGTATTTT. Translated, it gives CASTLGDTQYF. The rearrangement links TRBV5-1 to TRBJ2-3; D is undetermined. The CDR3 is 11 amino acids. CDR1 and CDR2 (germline): SGHRS, YFSETQ. The V and J ends lost 6 bases and 5 bases respectively, with 7 bases between them.

This chain joins TRBV19 and TRBJ2-1; the match to TRBD2 covers 8 bases. The V segment lost 5 bases and the J segment 3 bases; nucleotides outside the gene matches: 9. The CDR3 has 16 amino acids. Germline V lookup: CDR1 LNHDA, CDR2 SQIVND (reference sequence). The CDR3 sequence is CASSYNSGNHYNEQFF. In nucleotides, the CDR3 is TGTGCCAGTAGTTACAATAGCGGGAATCACTACAATGAGCAGTTCTTC.

The CDR3 sequence: CASSTDRGSYKNTDTQYF. CDR3 nucleotide sequence: TGTGCCAGCAGCACCGACAGGGGTAGCTATAAAAACACAGATACGCAGTATTTT. This chain connects TRBV5-6 to TRBJ2-3; 8 bases match TRBD1. Losses at the gene ends were 4 bases for V and 2 bases for J; bases not matched to a gene: 15. Germline V gene sequence: CDR1 SGHDT, CDR2 YYEEEE. The CDR3 covers 18 residues.

About this clone itself: At the DNA level, this CDR3 is encoded by other sequences in the same sample as well. V and J are TRBV24-1 and TRBJ2-2; 10 bases match TRBD1. CDR1 KGHDR and CDR2 SFDVKD come from the germline V gene. V lost 3 bases and J lost 4; bases outside the gene matches: 4. CDR3 length: 16 residues. The CDR3 protein is CATSDPGTGVTGELFF. CDR3 sequence (DNA): TGTGCCACCAGTGATCCCGGGACAGGGGTCACCGGGGAGCTGTTTTTT.

J is TRBJ2-7 and V is TRBV24-1; 8 nucleotides match TRBD1. The CDR3 is 15 amino acids. Trimming cost V 3 bases and J 3 bases; bases outside gene matches: 6. Germline V lookup: CDR1 KGHDR, CDR2 SFDVKD. In nucleotides, the CDR3 is TGTGCCACCAGTGATGCCCGGGACAGGCGCTACGAGCAGTACTTC. As protein: CATSDARDRRYEQYF.

The chain has TRBV7-2 and TRBJ2-1, with 8 nucleotides matching TRBD2. CDR1 SGHTA and CDR2 FQGNSA come from the germline V gene. V shed 5 bases and J 0 bases; nucleotides not matched to a gene: 3. The CDR3 has 15 amino acids. CDR3 nucleotide sequence: TGTGCCAGCAGCAATAGCGGGGCCTCCTACAATGAGCAGTTCTTC. Its protein is CASSNSGASYNEQFF. Combining the CDR3 with reference TRBV7-2 and TRBJ2-1 gives the whole variable domain GAGVSQSPSNKVTEKGKDVELRCDPISGHTALYWYRQSLGQGLEFLIYFQGNSAPDKSGLPSDRFSAERTGGSVSTLTIQRTQQEDSAVYLCASSNSGASYNEQFFGPGTRLTVL.

The rearrangement links TRBV7-9 to TRBJ2-6, with D maybe TRBD2 (5 bases). The CDR3 consists of 17 residues. The V end was cut by 5 bases, the J end by 2 bases, with 16 bases between. CDR1 is SEHNR, CDR2 FQNEAQ, per germline (reference sequence). The CDR3 region is CASSPRRGSTGANVLTF. Here the CDR3 DNA reads TGTGCCAGCAGCCCCCGACGCGGGTCTACTGGGGCCAACGTCCTGACTTTC.

The chain recombines TRBV3-1 (or the pseudogene TRBV3-2) with TRBJ2-3; 14 nucleotides agree with TRBD2. The V and J ends lost 2 bases and 4 bases, in that order; junction bases with no gene match: 8. Germline CDR1 LGHDT, CDR2 YNNKEL (reference sequence). The CDR3 length is 18 residues. Here the CDR3 DNA reads TGTGCCAGCAGCCAACCGGGGACTAGCGGGGGTGCCCCAGATACGCAGTATTTT. This encodes CASSQPGTSGGAPDTQYF.